The clone carrying this TCR beta chain has just a few counts. Its antigen is unknown. These data come from a study of beta chain features in type 1 diabetes. Study conclusions and caveats: VDJ junctions sequenced from type 1 diabetes patients showed fewer insertions and more deletions. TCRB repertoires of naive, central memory and Treg cells appeared more similar among patients than among healthy donors.

The study reverse transcribed the entire isolated RNA, so it sequenced expressed TCRB transcripts. Sequencing used immunoSEQ multiplex PCR; TCRdb keeps in-frame clones, though not all of them. Among 350,000 or so clones listed, around 19% were seen once. Averaging around 110 mL, one heparinised blood draw was given by each donor. Germline CDR1 and CDR2: MNHEY and SMNVEV (reference sequence). The CDR3 length is 16 residues. V was cut by 6 bases and J by 5 bases, with 20 bases left in between. V gene TRBV27 combines with J gene TRBJ1-5, with D unresolved. The sequence derives from a woman between 18 and 29 years old in good health. The sequenced material came from naive CD4+ T cells from blood. The CDR3 coding sequence is TGTGCCAGCAGGACAAGAGGGTCCCCTACGGATCAGCCCCAGCATTTT. It codes for CASRTRGSPTDQPQHF.